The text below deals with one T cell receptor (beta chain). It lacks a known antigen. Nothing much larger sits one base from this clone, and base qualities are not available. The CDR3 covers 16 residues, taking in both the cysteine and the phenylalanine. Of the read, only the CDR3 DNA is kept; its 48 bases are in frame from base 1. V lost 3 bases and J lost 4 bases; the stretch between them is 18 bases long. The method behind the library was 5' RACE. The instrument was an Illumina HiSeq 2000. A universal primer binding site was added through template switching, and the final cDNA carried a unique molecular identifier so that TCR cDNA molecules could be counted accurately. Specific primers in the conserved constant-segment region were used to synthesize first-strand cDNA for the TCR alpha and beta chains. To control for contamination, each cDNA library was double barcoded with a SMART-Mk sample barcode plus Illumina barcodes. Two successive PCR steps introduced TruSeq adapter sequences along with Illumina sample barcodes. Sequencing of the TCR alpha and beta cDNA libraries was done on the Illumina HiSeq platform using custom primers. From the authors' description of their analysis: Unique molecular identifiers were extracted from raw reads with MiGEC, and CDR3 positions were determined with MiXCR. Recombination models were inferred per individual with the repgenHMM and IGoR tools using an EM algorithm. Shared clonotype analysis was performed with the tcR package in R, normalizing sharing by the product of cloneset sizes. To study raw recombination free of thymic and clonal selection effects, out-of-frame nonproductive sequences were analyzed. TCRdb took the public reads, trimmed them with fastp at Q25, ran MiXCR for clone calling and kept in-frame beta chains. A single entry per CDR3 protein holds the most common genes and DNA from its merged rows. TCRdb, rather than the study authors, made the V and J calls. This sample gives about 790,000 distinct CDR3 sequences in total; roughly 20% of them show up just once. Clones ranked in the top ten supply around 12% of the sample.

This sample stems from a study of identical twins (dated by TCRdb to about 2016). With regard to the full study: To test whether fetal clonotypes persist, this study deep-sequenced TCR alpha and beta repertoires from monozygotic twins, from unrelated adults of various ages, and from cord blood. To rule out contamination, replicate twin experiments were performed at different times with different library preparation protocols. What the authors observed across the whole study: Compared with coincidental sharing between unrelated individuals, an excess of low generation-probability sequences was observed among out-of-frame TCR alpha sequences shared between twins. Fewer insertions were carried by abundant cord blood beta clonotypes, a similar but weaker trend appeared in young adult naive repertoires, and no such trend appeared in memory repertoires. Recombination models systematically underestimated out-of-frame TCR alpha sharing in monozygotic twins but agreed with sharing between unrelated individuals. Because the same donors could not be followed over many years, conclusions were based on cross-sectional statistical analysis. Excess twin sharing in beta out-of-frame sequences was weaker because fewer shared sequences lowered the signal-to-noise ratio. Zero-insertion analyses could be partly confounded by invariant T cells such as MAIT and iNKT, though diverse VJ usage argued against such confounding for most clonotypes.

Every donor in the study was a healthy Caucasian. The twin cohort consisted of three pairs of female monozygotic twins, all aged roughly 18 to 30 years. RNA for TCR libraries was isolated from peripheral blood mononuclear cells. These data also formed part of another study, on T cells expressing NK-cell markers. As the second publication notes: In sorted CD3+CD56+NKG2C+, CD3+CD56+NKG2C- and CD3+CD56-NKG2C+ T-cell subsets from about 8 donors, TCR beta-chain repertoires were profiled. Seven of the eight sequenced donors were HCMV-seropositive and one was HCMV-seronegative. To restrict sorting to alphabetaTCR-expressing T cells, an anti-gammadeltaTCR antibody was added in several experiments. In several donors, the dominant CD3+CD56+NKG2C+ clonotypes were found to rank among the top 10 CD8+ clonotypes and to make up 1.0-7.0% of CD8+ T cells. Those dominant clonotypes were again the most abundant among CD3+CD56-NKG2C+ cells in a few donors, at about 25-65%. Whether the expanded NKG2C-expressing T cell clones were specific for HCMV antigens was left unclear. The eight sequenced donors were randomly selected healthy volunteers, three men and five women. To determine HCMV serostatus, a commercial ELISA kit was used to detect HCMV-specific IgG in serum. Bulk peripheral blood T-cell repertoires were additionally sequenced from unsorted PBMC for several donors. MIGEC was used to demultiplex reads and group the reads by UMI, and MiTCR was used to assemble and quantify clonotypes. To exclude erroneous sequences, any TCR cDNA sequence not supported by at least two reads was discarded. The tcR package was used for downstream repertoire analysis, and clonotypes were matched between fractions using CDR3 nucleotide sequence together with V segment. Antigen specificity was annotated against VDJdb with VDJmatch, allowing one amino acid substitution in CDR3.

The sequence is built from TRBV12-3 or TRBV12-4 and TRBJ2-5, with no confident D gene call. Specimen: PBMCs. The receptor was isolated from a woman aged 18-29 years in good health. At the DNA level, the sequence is TGTGCCAGCAGTTTGACACCGACCGGTCGAGGAGAGACCCAGTACTTC. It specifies CASSLTPTGRGETQYF.